This T cell receptor (beta chain) comes out of a study of T cell responses to AZD1222 COVID-19 vaccine. Concerning this clone: Its antigen is not identified.

Study-level findings and limits: The donor group comprised mostly white British people and more females; the analysis possibly underestimated clonal diversity. Only six people who got AZD1222 tested seropositive at baseline. Epitopes outside B.1.351 and B.1.1.7 mutated regions reportedly drew nearly half of spike TCRs. Spike-wide coverage was observed for vaccine-associated CD4 TCRs, with dominant responses at 160-218 and 743-854.

The CDR3 sequence is 11 residues long. Trimming removed 6 bases from V and 7 bases from J, with 9 bases in between. The V gene's germline CDR1 is ENHRY and CDR2 SYGVKD. Clones were read by immunoSEQ multiplex PCR, and TCRdb kept only the in-frame ones, dropping some. Of 150,000 to 200,000 clones in the sample, 92% were seen once. The material sequenced was peripheral blood, taken 28 days after the second AZD1222 dose. The chain joins TRBV10-3 to TRBJ1-2; D may be TRBD1 (5 bases). The TCR sequence derives from an adult who received the AZD1222 COVID-19 vaccine. Here the CDR3 DNA reads TGTGCCATCAGCAGCGACAGTGGCTACACCTTC. It encodes CAISSDSGYTF.